Listed here are 10 T cell receptor beta chains from one sample, sequenced in a study of shared clonotypes between healthy human individuals. TCRdb keeps only in-frame clones here, not all; method: immunoSEQ multiplex PCR. The repertoire holds 2 million or so clones, approximately 95% seen once, with roughly 0.13% in the top ten. The specimen was naive CD4+ T cells sorted from blood. Subset here: CD45RA+ positively selected. These receptors all come from a man aged 18 to 29 in good health.

The V and J genes are TRBV19 and TRBJ2-7; 11 bases are a match to TRBD1. V shed 6 bases and J 4 bases; nucleotides not matched to a gene: 11. This CDR3 contains 16 residues. Germline-derived CDR1 and CDR2 are LNHDA and SQIVND (reference sequence). The CDR3 bases are TGTGCCAGTAGCAACCAGAGAGGACAGGGGGCTTACGAGCAGTACTTC. Amino acid sequence: CASSNQRGQGAYEQYF.

The CDR3: CASSGTSGSSEQYF. CDR3 coding DNA: TGTGCCAGTAGTGGGACTAGCGGGAGCAGCGAGCAGTACTTC. The rearrangement uses TRBV19 and TRBJ2-7; TRBD2 matches at 14 bases. The germline V gene encodes CDR1 LNHDA and CDR2 SQIVND (reference sequence). The CDR3 extends over 14 amino acids. The V segment lost 5 bases and the J segment 6 bases; nucleotides outside the gene matches: 3.

J is TRBJ2-7 and V is TRBV2, with 9 bases lining up with TRBD1. Trimming at V came to 6 bases and at J to 2 bases, leaving 5 bases not matched to a gene. Germline lookup yields CDR1 SNHLY and CDR2 FYNNEI. This CDR3 region has 14 residues. This CDR3 reads CASRPGQGPYEQYF. Written as DNA, the CDR3 is TGTGCCAGCAGACCGGGACAGGGACCCTACGAGCAGTACTTC.

The chain has TRBV15 and TRBJ1-4; 9 nucleotides match TRBD1. Per germline, CDR1 LNHNV and CDR2 YYDKDF (reference sequence). V was clipped by 2 bases and J by 7 bases; unmatched bases: 2. This CDR3 has 14 residues. The CDR3 protein is CATSRPTGGEKLFF. The CDR3, as DNA: TGTGCCACCAGCAGACCGACAGGGGGTGAAAAACTGTTTTTT. Filled out from reference TRBV15 and TRBJ1-4, the complete variable domain reads DAMVIQNPRYQVTQFGKPVTLSCSQTLNHNVMYWYQQKSSQAPKLLFHYYDKDFNNEADTPDNFQSRRPNTSFCFLDIRSPGLGDTAMYLCATSRPTGGEKLFFGSGTQLSVL.

The chain carries TRBV7-3 and TRBJ2-3, with 7 bases matching TRBD2. The CDR3 spans 16 residues. The germline V gene encodes CDR1 SGHTA and CDR2 FQGTGA. V lost 5 bases, J lost 4 bases, and 12 bases stayed unmatched. CDR3 sequence (DNA): TGTGCCAGCAGCCCACCGGGACTAAGGGGCCCAGATACGCAGTATTTT. Its translation is CASSPPGLRGPDTQYF.

A word on this clone: The same CDR3 also results from other DNA sequences found in this sample. V gene TRBV5-6 combines with J gene TRBJ2-7; possibly TRBD2 for D (5 bases). The germline V gene encodes CDR1 SGHDT and CDR2 YYEEEE. The V end was cut by 0 bases, the J end by 3 bases, with 10 bases between. CDR3 length equals 14 residues. CDR3 region: CASSLGTRDYEQYF. DNA for the CDR3: TGTGCCAGCAGCTTGGGTACTAGGGACTACGAGCAGTACTTC.

J is TRBJ2-1 and V is TRBV10-3; 15 nucleotides match TRBD2. The junction had 12 bases not matched to a gene; V was cut back by 5 bases and J by 4 bases. Germline V gene sequence: CDR1 ENHRY, CDR2 SYGVKD. This CDR3 is built from 19 residues. CDR3 in amino acids: CAISNPGQGTSGGYNEQFF. CDR3 DNA: TGTGCCATCAGTAACCCGGGACAGGGGACTAGCGGGGGGTACAATGAGCAGTTCTTC.

The CDR3 region is CASRLGTDTQYF. The CDR3 coding sequence is TGTGCCAGTAGATTAGGCACAGATACGCAGTATTTT. This chain connects TRBV19 to TRBJ2-3; the D is unclear. Per germline, CDR1 LNHDA and CDR2 SQIVND (reference sequence). V was clipped by 6 bases and J by 1 base, with 5 bases between them. The CDR3 runs to 12 residues.

This clone was found a few times. The chain combines TRBV19 with TRBJ1-5; D call uncertain. From germline, CDR1 is LNHDA and CDR2 SQIVND (reference sequence). With 3 bases removed from V and 5 bases from J, the gap between germline ends came to 8 bases. The CDR3 length is 13 residues. CDR3 DNA sequence: TGTGCCAGTAGTATTAGGCGTGATCAGCCCCAGCATTTT. As protein: CASSIRRDQPQHF.

In this sample, this clone turned up once. The rearrangement links TRBV6-5 to TRBJ2-7; 13 nucleotides align to TRBD2. Per germline, CDR1 MNHEY and CDR2 SVGAGI. This CDR3 spans 14 amino acids. Trimming removed 4 bases from V and 7 bases from J; junction bases left unmatched: 4. The CDR3 bases are TGTGCCAGCAGTTTACTAGCGGGAGGGTGGGAGCAGTACTTC. Its translation: CASSLLAGGWEQYF.